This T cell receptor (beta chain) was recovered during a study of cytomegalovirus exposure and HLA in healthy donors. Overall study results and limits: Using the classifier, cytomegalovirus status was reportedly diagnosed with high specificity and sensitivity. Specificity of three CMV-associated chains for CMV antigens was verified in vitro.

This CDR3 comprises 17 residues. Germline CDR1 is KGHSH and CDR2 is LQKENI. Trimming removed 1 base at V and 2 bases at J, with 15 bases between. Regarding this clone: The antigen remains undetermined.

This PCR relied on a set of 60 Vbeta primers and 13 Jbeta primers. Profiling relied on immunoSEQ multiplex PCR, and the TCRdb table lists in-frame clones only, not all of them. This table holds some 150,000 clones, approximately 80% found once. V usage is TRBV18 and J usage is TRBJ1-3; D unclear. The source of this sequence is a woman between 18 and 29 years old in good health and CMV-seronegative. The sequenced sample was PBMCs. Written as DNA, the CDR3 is TGTGCCAGCTCACCACGAGAGATTGTATTAGCTGGAAACACCATATATTTT. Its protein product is CASSPREIVLAGNTIYF.